The following is a TCR beta chain sequence with its context. Its specificity is unknown. TCRs were sequenced from three patients responding to pembrolizumab. Germline CDR1 and CDR2: SGHDT and YYEEEE. The CDR3 is 16 amino acids. V lost 0 bases, J lost 0 bases, and 12 bases lay in between. These data belong to a study of PD-1 blockade in mismatch repair-deficient tumors. The wider study: Patients had around twelve mismatch repair-deficient cancer types, all previously treated and progressing.

Whole-study results and caveats: Rapid post-treatment expansion, then contraction, generally preceding radiologic response, marked tumor-resident clones.

Clones were sequenced by immunoSEQ multiplex PCR, and TCRdb holds only the in-frame ones, with some missing. This table has roughly 84,000 clones, roughly 80% appearing once. The chain couples TRBV5-6 to TRBJ2-5; D possibly corresponds to TRBD2 (5 bases). The receptor comes from an adult with mismatch repair-deficient cancer. The specimen comprised peripheral blood, sampled 12 weeks after starting pembrolizumab. CDR3 loop: CASSLGLAPYQETQYF. In nucleotides, the CDR3 is TGTGCCAGCAGCTTGGGGTTAGCGCCGTACCAAGAGACCCAGTACTTC.